The clone carrying this T cell receptor (beta chain) has a count of ten or more. Its antigen is unknown. From the RT-PCR reads, TCRdb called clonotypes with MiXCR, one entry per CDR3 protein. The sample consists of some 480,000 distinct CDR3 sequences, about 10% of them appearing once. The entry originates in a study of response to subunit inactivated influenza vaccine. Study observations and caveats: With each seasonal influenza vaccination, the authors suggested, few new T cells are recruited.

Sequences were derived from PBMCs from blood, sampled 40 to 50 days after vaccination. The receptor was derived from a man between 45 and 60 years old who received an inactivated influenza vaccine.

CDR3 nucleotide sequence: TGCGCCACCGGGACAGGGGGCCTTAATGAAAAACTGTTTTTT. This sequence encodes CATGTGGLNEKLFF. This rearrangement joins TRBV10-2 to TRBJ1-4, with 12 nucleotides matching TRBD1. Germline V gene data show CDR1 as WSHSY and CDR2 as SAAADI. The ends lost 10 bases at V and 4 bases at J; junction bases unmatched: 4. This CDR3 has 14 residues.